This TCR beta chain was retrieved from a study of blood T cell repertoires in COVID-19. The wider study: Whether acute or convalescent, the COVID-19 samples came from the United States, Italy and Spain. T cells, B-cell-depleted T cells, or PBMCs supplied cDNA or gDNA.

In the original workflow: Counts of nucleated cells, estimated from reference gene primer amplification, were obtained. The assay was immunoSEQ multiplex PCR, and TCRdb's table has in-frame clones only and misses some. D and trimming come from the DNA, and the V and J calls and clone size come from that table. The table includes about 210,000 clones, about nine tenths detected once. The CDR3 is 15 residues long. Germline values: CDR1 SGHTA, CDR2 FQGNSA. The V segment lost 4 bases and the J segment 5 bases; nucleotides outside the gene matches: 6. The J gene is TRBJ2-3, the V gene TRBV7-2; 10 bases match TRBD2. The sequence was collected from a woman aged 40 to 50 with acute or convalescent COVID-19. The specimen was peripheral blood. This CDR3 is CASSSSGGARDTQYF. CDR3 sequence (DNA): TGTGCCAGCAGCTCCAGCGGGGGGGCCAGAGATACGCAGTATTTT.